The present TCR beta chain was sequenced within a study of molecular identifiers for immune sequencing clone quantification. The study's findings and limits: With a barcode shared among identical TCR molecules, highly expanded clone sizes could be underestimated.

As for this clonotype: The antigen remains undetermined.

Methods described previously, with TCR primers listed, were used for bulk TCR libraries. TCRdb re-called the PCR reads through MiXCR, storing one row per CDR3 protein. The table includes approximately 90,000 distinct CDR3 sequences, around 24% detected once. The CDR3 has 14 residues. The germline gives CDR1 DFQATT, CDR2 SNEGSKA (reference sequence). The V gene end was trimmed by 3 bases and the J gene end by 3 bases; junction bases not matched to a gene: 8. This TCR was recovered from a human donor in good health. Some libraries in this study had Jurkat cell RNA spiked in. Sequencing was done on a sample of naive CD8+ T cells from blood, with Jurkat cell RNA spiked in. Subset of the sample: FACS-sorted CD8+CD4-CCR7+CD45RA+ naive T cells. The V call is TRBV20-1, the J call TRBJ2-7; 7 bases fit TRBD2. The CDR3 sequence: CSARRGGVNYEQYF. DNA for the CDR3: TGCAGTGCTAGGAGGGGAGGGGTAAACTACGAGCAGTACTTC.